A selection of T cell receptor beta chains follows, all from one sample in a study of blood T cell repertoires in COVID-19. Sequencing used immunoSEQ multiplex PCR; TCRdb keeps in-frame clones, though not all of them. The repertoire includes some 70,000 clones, roughly nine tenths of them detected once, and about 2.9% sits in the top ten. Sequencing was done on a sample of peripheral blood. These receptors were obtained from a man aged 45-65 years with acute or convalescent COVID-19. Each CDR3 is given with its conserved first and last residue. A D gene is named only where the DNA matches it firmly. Clone size, where shown, is once, few, many, or a class for clones that have expanded.

clone size,J gene,V gene,D gene,CDR3 DNA,CDR3 protein
NA,TRBJ2-1,TRBV27,TRBD1,TGTGCCAGCAGCCAAGGGGGCAGGCGTGAGCAGTTCTTC,CASSQGGRREQFF
NA,TRBJ2-7,TRBV28,NA,TGTGCCAGCAGTCCCCCTGGTGAGTCCTACGAGCAGTACTTC,CASSPPGESYEQYF
NA,TRBJ2-2,TRBV11-2,NA,TGTGCCAGCAGCCCCCTAGCCGGGGAGCTGTTTTTT,CASSPLAGELFF
NA,TRBJ1-6,TRBV6-5,TRBD1,TGTGCCAGCAGTTACGAGACAGGGTATAATTCACCCCTCCACTTT,CASSYETGYNSPLHF
NA,TRBJ1-6,TRBV4-3,TRBD1,TGCGCCAGCAGCCAGAACCCGGGACAGGGCCATTCACCCCTCCACTTT,CASSQNPGQGHSPLHF
NA,TRBJ1-1,TRBV14,NA,TGTGCCAGCAGGACAGAGGAGAACACTGAAGCTTTCTTT,CASRTEENTEAFF
NA,TRBJ1-5,TRBV4-3,NA,TGCGCCAGCAGCCAAGATATTCACAGGGTTGGAGGCAATCAGCCCCAGCATTTT,CASSQDIHRVGGNQPQHF
NA,TRBJ1-3,TRBV5-4,NA,TGTGCCAGCAGTACCGACCCCGCGGCTGGAAACACCATATATTTT,CASSTDPAAGNTIYF
once,TRBJ1-4,TRBV27,TRBD1,TGTGCCAGCAGTTTGGCTCCAACCGGGACAGCTAATGAAAAACTGTTTTTT,CASSLAPTGTANEKLFF
NA,TRBJ2-1,TRBV30,NA,TGTGCCTGGAGCTCTAGCTACAATGAGCAGTTCTTC,CAWSSSYNEQFF
once,TRBJ1-1,TRBV21-1,NA,TGTGCCATTGAGTTCCGGGACAGGGGGATGAACACTGAAGCTTTCTTT,CAIEFRDRGMNTEAFF
once,TRBJ2-6,TRBV24-1,NA,TGTGCCACCAGTGATTCCACCGGGTGGCGCGGTGGGGCCAACGTCCTGACTTTC,CATSDSTGWRGGANVLTF
NA,TRBJ1-3,TRBV30,NA,TGTGCCTGGAGTGAGTGGGTCCAGGGTGGAAACACCATATATTTT,CAWSEWVQGGNTIYF
NA,TRBJ1-5,TRBV18,NA,TGTGCCAGCTCCCCGCCGCCGGGGGGCAGCAATCAGCCCCAGCATTTT,CASSPPPGGSNQPQHF
NA,TRBJ1-5,TRBV14,TRBD1,TGTGCCAGCAGCCCCGGGACAGGGGGTAATCAGCCCCAGCATTTT,CASSPGTGGNQPQHF
NA,TRBJ1-1,TRBV7-9,NA,TGTGCCAGCAGCCGGAGACAGGTGTCGGCTGAAGCTTTCTTT,CASSRRQVSAEAFF